The sequence of this T cell receptor beta chain was determined in a study of cytomegalovirus exposure and HLA in healthy donors. Whole-study context: Ancestry clustering placed 70% to 85% of approximately 420 genotyped donors in the Caucasian-associated cluster.

13 Jbeta primers and 60 Vbeta primers were used for the PCR. The repertoire was sequenced with immunoSEQ multiplex PCR; TCRdb's copy has only in-frame clones and lacks some. In the table there are more than 95,000 clones, around 75% of which are singletons. In the case of this clone: Its target is unknown.

Trimming at V came to 6 bases and at J to 6 bases, leaving 10 bases not matched to a gene. Germline V gives CDR1 SQVTM, CDR2 ANQGSEA. The CDR3 is made up of 13 amino acids. Study conclusions and caveats: DRB1 showed the most TCR associations and HLA-C the fewest in a later analysis, as rates varied by HLA locus.

The rearrangement uses TRBV29-1 and TRBJ1-2, with 7 bases that match TRBD1. The source material was PBMCs. The TCR comes from a man in his forties in good health and CMV-seronegative. CDR3 amino acids: CSVGDRENDGYTF. The CDR3 region has the DNA TGCAGCGTAGGCGACAGGGAAAACGATGGCTACACCTTC.